This record looks at one TCR beta chain sequence and its context. The V and J ends lost 4 bases and 0 bases, in that order; junction bases with no gene match: 3. CDR3 length: 15 amino acids. Germline V gene data show CDR1 as MDHEN and CDR2 as SYDVKM. Produced via immunoSEQ multiplex PCR; TCRdb's table is partial and in-frame only. Among about 41,000 clones listed, about 80% were seen once. These data originate in a study of blood T cell repertoires in COVID-19. In the study overall: T cells, B-cell-depleted T cells, or PBMCs supplied cDNA or gDNA.

The rearrangement uses TRBV28 and TRBJ2-1; 7 bases agree with TRBD2. The receptor was derived from a woman aged 60-70 years with acute or convalescent COVID-19. Sample: peripheral blood. CDR3 region: CASSSGGSSYNEQFF. As DNA, the CDR3 is TGTGCCAGCAGTTCCGGCGGGAGCTCCTACAATGAGCAGTTCTTC.